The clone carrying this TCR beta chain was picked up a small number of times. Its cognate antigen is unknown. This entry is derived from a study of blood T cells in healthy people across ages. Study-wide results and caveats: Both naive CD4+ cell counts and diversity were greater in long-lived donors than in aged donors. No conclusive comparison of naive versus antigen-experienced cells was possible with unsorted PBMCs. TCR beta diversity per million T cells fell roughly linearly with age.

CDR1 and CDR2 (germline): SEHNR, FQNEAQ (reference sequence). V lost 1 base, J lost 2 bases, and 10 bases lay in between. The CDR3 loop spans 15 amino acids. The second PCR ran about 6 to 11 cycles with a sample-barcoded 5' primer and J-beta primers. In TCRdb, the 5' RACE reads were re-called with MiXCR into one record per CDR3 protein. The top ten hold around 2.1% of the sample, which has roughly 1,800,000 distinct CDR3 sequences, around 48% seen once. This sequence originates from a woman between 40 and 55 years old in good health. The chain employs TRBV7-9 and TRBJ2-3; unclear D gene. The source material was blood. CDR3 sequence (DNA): TGTGCCAGCAGCTTAGTGGGCCGCCCCACAGATACGCAGTATTTT. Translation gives CASSLVGRPTDTQYF.